The TCR beta chain under discussion was sequenced for a study of CD8 T cells in ankylosing spondylitis. There are a few counts of this clonotype. Its antigen is not known. CDR3 length: 14 amino acids. The ends lost 3 bases at V and 4 bases at J; junction bases unmatched: 4. Germline loops: CDR1 KGHSH, CDR2 LQKENI. Study-wide findings and caveats: Disease-linked clones were found to be CD8+ and relatively rare in peripheral blood. A motif of seven or eight highly homologous TCR beta variants was seen as apparently characteristic of ankylosing spondylitis blood.

TCRdb analysed the 5' RACE reads with MiXCR anew, one entry per CDR3 protein. The sample consists of 300,000 to 400,000 distinct CDR3 sequences, 20% to 25% of them appearing once. This clonotype was obtained from a male donor with ankylosing spondylitis. This chain uses TRBV18 with TRBJ2-3; 7 positions agree with TRBD1. What was sequenced was blood, either unsorted or a sorted T cell fraction (not recorded which). For the CDR3, the DNA is TGTGCCAGCTCACCGACAGGGTTTCCAGATACGCAGTATTTT. It is translated as CASSPTGFPDTQYF. Looking up the rest from reference TRBV18 and TRBJ2-3 gives the full variable domain: NAGVMQNPRHLVRRRGQEARLRCSPMKGHSHVYWYRQLPEEGLKFMVYLQKENIIDESGMPKERFSAEFPKEGPSILRIQQVVRGDSAAYFCASSPTGFPDTQYFGPGTRLTVL.